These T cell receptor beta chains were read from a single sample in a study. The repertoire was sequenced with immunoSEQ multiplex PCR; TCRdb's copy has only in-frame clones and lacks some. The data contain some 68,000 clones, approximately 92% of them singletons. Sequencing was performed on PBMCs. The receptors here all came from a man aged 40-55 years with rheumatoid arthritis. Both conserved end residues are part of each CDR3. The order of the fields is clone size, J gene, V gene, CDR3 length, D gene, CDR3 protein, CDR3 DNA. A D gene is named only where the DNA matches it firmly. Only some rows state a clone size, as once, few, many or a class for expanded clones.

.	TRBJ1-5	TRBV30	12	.	CAWSPSDQPQHF	TGTGCCTGGAGCCCCTCTGATCAGCCCCAGCATTTT
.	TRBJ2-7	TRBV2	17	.	CASSEAALGTLAHEQYF	TGTGCCAGCAGTGAAGCGGCTTTAGGGACCTTGGCCCACGAGCAGTACTTC
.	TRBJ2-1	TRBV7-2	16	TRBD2	CASSLEVAGAYNEQFF	TGTGCCAGCAGTCTGGAGGTAGCGGGAGCCTACAATGAGCAGTTCTTC
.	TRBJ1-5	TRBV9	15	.	CASSLRGDGNQPQHF	TGTGCCAGCAGCCTCCGGGGGGATGGCAATCAGCCCCAGCATTTT
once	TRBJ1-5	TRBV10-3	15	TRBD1	CAISPGTGGNQPQHF	TGTGCCATCAGCCCCGGGACAGGGGGCAATCAGCCCCAGCATTTT
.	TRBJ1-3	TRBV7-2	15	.	CASSSEGFSGNTIYF	TGTGCCAGCAGCTCGGAGGGGTTCTCTGGAAACACCATATATTTT
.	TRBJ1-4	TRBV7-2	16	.	CASSLLAPSTNEKLFF	TGTGCCAGCAGCTTATTGGCACCCTCAACTAATGAAAAACTGTTTTTT
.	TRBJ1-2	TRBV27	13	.	CASSPTGPDGYTF	TGTGCCAGCAGCCCTACAGGGCCGGATGGCTACACCTTC
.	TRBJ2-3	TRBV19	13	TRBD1	CASRDRGTDTQYF	TGTGCCAGCCGGGACAGGGGCACAGATACGCAGTATTTT
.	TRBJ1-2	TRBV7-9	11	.	CASSAGGGYTF	TGTGCCAGCAGCGCGGGTGGTGGCTACACCTTC
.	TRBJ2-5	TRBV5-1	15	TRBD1	CASSRTGASQETQYF	TGCGCCAGCAGCCGGACAGGGGCTTCACAAGAGACCCAGTACTTC
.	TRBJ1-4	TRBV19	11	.	CASSTRDTTFF	TGTGCCAGTAGTACCCGGGACACCACCTTTTTT
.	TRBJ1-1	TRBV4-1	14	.	CASSPTEVYTEAFF	TGCGCCAGCAGCCCGACAGAAGTTTACACTGAAGCTTTCTTT
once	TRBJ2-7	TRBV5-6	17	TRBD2	CASSPGVRTSSTYEQYF	TGTGCCAGCAGCCCAGGGGTCCGGACTAGCTCGACCTACGAGCAGTACTTC
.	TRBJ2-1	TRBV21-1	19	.	CASSHTPALPTCSYNEQFF	TGTGCCAGCAGCCACACCCCGGCCCTACCGACTTGCTCCTACAATGAGCAGTTCTTC